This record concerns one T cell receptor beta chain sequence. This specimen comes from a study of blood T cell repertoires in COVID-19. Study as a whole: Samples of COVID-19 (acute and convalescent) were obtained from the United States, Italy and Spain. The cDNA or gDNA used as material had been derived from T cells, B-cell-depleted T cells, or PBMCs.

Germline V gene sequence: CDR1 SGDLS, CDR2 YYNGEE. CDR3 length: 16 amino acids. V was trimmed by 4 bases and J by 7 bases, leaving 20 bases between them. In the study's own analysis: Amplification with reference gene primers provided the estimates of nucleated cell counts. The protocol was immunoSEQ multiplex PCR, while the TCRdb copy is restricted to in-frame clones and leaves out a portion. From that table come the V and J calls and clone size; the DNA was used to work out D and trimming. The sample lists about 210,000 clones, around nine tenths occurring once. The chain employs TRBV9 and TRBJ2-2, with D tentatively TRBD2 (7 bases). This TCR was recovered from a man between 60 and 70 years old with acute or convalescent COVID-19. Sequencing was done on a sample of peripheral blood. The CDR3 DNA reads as TGTGCCAGCAGCCCCAGTGGGGGGGGGCGCCACGGGGAGCTGTTTTTT. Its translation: CASSPSGGGRHGELFF. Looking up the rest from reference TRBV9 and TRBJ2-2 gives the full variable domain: DSGVTQTPKHLITATGQRVTLRCSPRSGDLSVYWYQQSLDQGLQFLIQYYNGEERAKGNILERFSAQQFPDLHSELNLSSLELGDSALYFCASSPSGGGRHGELFFGEGSRLTVL.